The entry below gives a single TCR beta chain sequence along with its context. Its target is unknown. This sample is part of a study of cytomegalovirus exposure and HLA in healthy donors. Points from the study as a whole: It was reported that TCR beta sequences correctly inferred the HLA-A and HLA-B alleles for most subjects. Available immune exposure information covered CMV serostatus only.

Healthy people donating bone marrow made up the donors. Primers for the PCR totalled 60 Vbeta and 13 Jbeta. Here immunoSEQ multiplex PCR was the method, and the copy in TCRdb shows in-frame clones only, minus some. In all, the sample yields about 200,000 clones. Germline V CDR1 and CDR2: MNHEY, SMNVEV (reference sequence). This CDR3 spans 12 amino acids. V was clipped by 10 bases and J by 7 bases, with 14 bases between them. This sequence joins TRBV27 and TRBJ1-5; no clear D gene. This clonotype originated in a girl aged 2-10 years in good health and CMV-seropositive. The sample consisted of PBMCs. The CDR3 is CAKSGCEQPQHF. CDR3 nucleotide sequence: TGTGCCAAGTCAGGTTGCGAGCAGCCCCAGCATTTT.